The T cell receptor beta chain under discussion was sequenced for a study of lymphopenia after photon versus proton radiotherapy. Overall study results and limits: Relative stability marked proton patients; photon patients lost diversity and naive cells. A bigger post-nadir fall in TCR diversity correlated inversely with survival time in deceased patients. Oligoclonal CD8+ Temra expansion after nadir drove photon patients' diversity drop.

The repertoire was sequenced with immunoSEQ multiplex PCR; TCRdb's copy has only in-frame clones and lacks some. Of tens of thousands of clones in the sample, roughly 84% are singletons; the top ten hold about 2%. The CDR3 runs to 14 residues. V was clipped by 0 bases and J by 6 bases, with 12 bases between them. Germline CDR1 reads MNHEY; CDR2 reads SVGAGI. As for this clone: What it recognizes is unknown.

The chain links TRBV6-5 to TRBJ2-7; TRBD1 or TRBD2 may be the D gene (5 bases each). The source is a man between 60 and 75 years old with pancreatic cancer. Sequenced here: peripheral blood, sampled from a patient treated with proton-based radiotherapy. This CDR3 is CASSYSTAVIEQYF. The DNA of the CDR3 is TGTGCCAGCAGTTACTCGACAGCGGTTATCGAGCAGTACTTC.